The clone carrying this TCR beta chain was detected only a few times. Its antigen is as yet unknown. TCRdb re-called the reads with MiXCR, one entry per CDR3 protein. There are 350,000 to 500,000 distinct CDR3 sequences in the sample; approximately 31% occur only once, and around 13% lies in the top ten. The record originates from a study of T cell repertoires in cytomegalovirus infection. For the study at large: Public TCR beta signatures indicated both CMV infection and matching HLA type.

Looked up from germline, CDR1 is MNHNS and CDR2 is SASEGT. The ends were cut back, 2 bases at V and 11 bases at J, with 8 bases in the middle. The CDR3 is 11 amino acids. Study-wide results and limits: The study found HLA-C-restricted CMV-specific TCR beta clonotypes dominating the ex vivo response. Pooled public TCR beta family frequency picked out CMV carriers with the relevant HLA.

Sequences were obtained from PBMCs. The sequence derives from a human donor in good health (CMV status not recorded). Some clones in this sample may be carry-over from other donors' samples. The chain couples TRBV6-1 to TRBJ2-3; D uncertain. The CDR3 DNA sequence: TGTGCCAGCAGTGAACCCCTCTTGCAGTATTTT. This codes for CASSEPLLQYF.